Below, one T cell receptor beta chain is given with its context. Its cognate antigen is unknown. UMIs accompanied the 5'RACE template switching by which TCR beta cDNA was made. TCRdb re-called the 5' RACE reads and shows each CDR3 protein once, DNA omitted. The listing records about 460,000 distinct CDR3 sequences. The data originate from a study of T cells expressing NK-cell markers. Germline lookup yields CDR1 SGHVS and CDR2 FQNEAQ. This CDR3 is built from 18 residues. The study's findings and limits: Four donors' CD3+CD56-NKG2C+ cells were dominated by the same clonotypes.

V and J are TRBV7-8 and TRBJ1-5; TCRdb's D gene call, TRBD1, goes unchecked for lack of DNA. Sequences were obtained from blood T cells: a sorted CD56 or NKG2C T cell subset, CD4+ or CD8+ T cells, or bulk PBMC T cells (not recorded which). The sequence was collected from a woman aged 50 to 60 in good health. CDR3 residues: CASSLVPPGQGSDQPQHF.